The rows below give T cell receptor gamma chains drawn from one sample of a study of human gamma delta and Vdelta1 T cells. The antigens these receptors bind are not known. TCRdb fed the PCR reads into CATT to redo clone calling. The table includes a few thousand gamma-chain clones, about 32% detected once. The sample taken for sequencing was Vdelta1 gamma-delta T cells from blood grown in culture (DOT cells). The receptor source for this set is a human donor in good health. CDR3s leave out the opening cysteine and the closing phenylalanine or tryptophan.

v_gene: TRGV3; j_gene: TRGJP2; CDR3aa: ATWWGSDWIKT
v_gene: TRGV5; j_gene: TRGJ1/TRGJ2; CDR3aa: ATWDRQVGIPRGYKKL
v_gene: TRGV3; j_gene: TRGJ1/TRGJ2; CDR3aa: ATWDTTSHKKL
v_gene: TRGV3; j_gene: TRGJ1/TRGJ2; CDR3aa: ASWDRRRASNYYKKL
v_gene: TRGV5; j_gene: TRGJ1/TRGJ2; CDR3aa: ATWDRPSYYKKL
v_gene: TRGV4; j_gene: TRGJ1/TRGJ2; CDR3aa: ATWDGRYYKKL
v_gene: TRGV2; j_gene: TRGJ1/TRGJ2; CDR3aa: ATWDGGYYKKL
v_gene: TRGV9; j_gene: TRGJ1/TRGJ2; CDR3aa: ALWEVTLYYKKL
v_gene: TRGV2; j_gene: TRGJ1/TRGJ2; CDR3aa: ATWDPGKVGYKKL
v_gene: TRGV4; j_gene: TRGJ1/TRGJ2; CDR3aa: ATWDGPSGYKKL
v_gene: TRGV9; j_gene: TRGJ1/TRGJ2; CDR3aa: ALWLGYYKKL
v_gene: TRGV8; j_gene: TRGJ1/TRGJ2; CDR3aa: ATWDRHYYKKL
v_gene: TRGV5; j_gene: TRGJP2; CDR3aa: ATWDRQSDRDWIKT
v_gene: TRGV2; j_gene: TRGJ1/TRGJ2; CDR3aa: ATWDGPGKKL
v_gene: TRGV4; j_gene: TRGJ1/TRGJ2; CDR3aa: ATWDERYKKL
v_gene: TRGV4; j_gene: TRGJ1/TRGJ2; CDR3aa: ATWDVDYKKL
v_gene: TRGV4; j_gene: TRGJ1/TRGJ2; CDR3aa: ATWDGPGNYYKKL
v_gene: TRGV10; j_gene: TRGJ1/TRGJ2; CDR3aa: AAANYYKKL
v_gene: TRGV4; j_gene: TRGJ1/TRGJ2; CDR3aa: ATWTFYYKKL
v_gene: TRGV4; j_gene: TRGJ1/TRGJ2; CDR3aa: ATWDRGALLPLSYYKKL
v_gene: TRGV8; j_gene: TRGJ1/TRGJ2; CDR3aa: ATWERYYKKL
v_gene: TRGV9; j_gene: TRGJ1/TRGJ2; CDR3aa: ALWEVDNFEERYKKL
v_gene: TRGV4; j_gene: TRGJ1/TRGJ2; CDR3aa: ATWDGPRGYYKKL
v_gene: TRGV9; j_gene: TRGJ1/TRGJ2; CDR3aa: ALWEVLGDYKKL
v_gene: TRGV4; j_gene: TRGJ1/TRGJ2; CDR3aa: ATWDGPFDYYKKL
v_gene: TRGV9; j_gene: TRGJ1/TRGJ2; CDR3aa: ALCSYKKL
v_gene: TRGV4; j_gene: TRGJ1/TRGJ2; CDR3aa: ATWDANKKL
v_gene: TRGV9; j_gene: TRGJ1/TRGJ2; CDR3aa: ALWEVKDGYYKKL
v_gene: TRGV4; j_gene: TRGJ1/TRGJ2; CDR3aa: ATWDGGYKKL